These 3 T cell receptor beta chains originate from one sample sequenced in a study of T cells in Graves' hyperthyroidism and ophthalmopathy. The source material, RNA transcripts, was used to amplify TCR beta CDR3 regions. First-round RT-PCR of the TCR CDR3 relied on the HTBI primer set. MiXCR was run by TCRdb on the multiplex PCR reads, yielding one entry per CDR3 protein. The sample contains roughly 500,000 distinct CDR3 sequences, about 43% of which appear only once. Sequenced: peripheral blood or thyroid tissue (not recorded which). The origin of the receptors is an adult woman with Graves' disease, either hyperthyroidism or ophthalmopathy (not recorded which).

The CDR3: CASSLVGTGEQYF. CDR3 nucleotide sequence: TGTGCCAGCAGCTTAGTGGGGACCGGGGAGCAGTACTTC. This chain joins TRBV9 and TRBJ2-7; D may correspond to TRBD1 or TRBD2 (5 bases each). The germline V gene has CDR1 SGDLS and CDR2 YYNGEE. The CDR3 sequence is 13 residues long. V shed 4 bases and J shed 7 bases, with 15 bases lying between them.

This clonotype was seen a handful of times. J is TRBJ1-5 and V is TRBV20-1, with 7 bases aligning to TRBD1. Losses at the gene ends were 6 bases for V and 6 bases for J; bases not matched to a gene: 11. The CDR3 is 14 amino acids. The V gene's germline CDR1 is DFQATT and CDR2 SNEGSKA (reference sequence). The chain's CDR3 is CSASRGGLRQPQHF. CDR3 nucleotide sequence: TGCAGTGCCAGCAGGGGGGGTTTGCGTCAGCCCCAGCATTTT.

The table lists this clonotype with a few counts. A read error may explain this, as a much larger clone is one base away. For the CDR3, the DNA is TGTGCCAGCAGTCCCCCCGGGGCAACCGACAGCGATCAGCCCCAGCATTTT. It specifies CASSPPGATDSDQPQHF. The chain couples TRBV12-3 or TRBV12-4 to TRBJ1-5, with D possibly matching TRBD1 (5 bases). The CDR3 covers 17 residues. V lost 5 bases to trimming and J lost 5 bases, with 22 bases between them.